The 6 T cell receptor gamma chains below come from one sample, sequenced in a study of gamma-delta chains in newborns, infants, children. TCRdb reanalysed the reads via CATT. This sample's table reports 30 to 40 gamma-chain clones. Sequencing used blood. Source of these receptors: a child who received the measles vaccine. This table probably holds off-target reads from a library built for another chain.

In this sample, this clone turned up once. DNA for the CDR3: TGTGCCTTTACAGTGTCTGGCCCAATCAGGGCAGCACAACTCTTCTTT. Translating gives CAFTVSGPIRAAQLFF. V gene TRGV9 was called; the J gene was not. CDR3 length: 16 amino acids. Germline lookup yields CDR1 GITISATS and CDR2 ISYDGTV (reference sequence).

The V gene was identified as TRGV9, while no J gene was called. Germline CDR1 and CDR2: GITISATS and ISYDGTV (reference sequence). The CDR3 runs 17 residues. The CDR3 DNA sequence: TGTGCCTGTGACACCGTTGGGGGCCCCGCTTTGACAGCACAACTCTTCTTT. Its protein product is CACDTVGGPALTAQLFF.

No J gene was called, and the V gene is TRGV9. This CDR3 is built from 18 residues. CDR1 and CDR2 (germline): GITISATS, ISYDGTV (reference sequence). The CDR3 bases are TGTGCCTGTGACCCTGTGGTGGTTACTGGGGGCCAGACAGCACAACTCTTCTTT. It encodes CACDPVVVTGGQTAQLFF.

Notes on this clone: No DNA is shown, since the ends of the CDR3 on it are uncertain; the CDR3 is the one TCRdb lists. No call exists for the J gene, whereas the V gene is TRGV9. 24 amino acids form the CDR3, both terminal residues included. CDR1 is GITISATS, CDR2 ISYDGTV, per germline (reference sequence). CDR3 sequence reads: CACDTAGGYRDTRQMFFGTGIKLF.

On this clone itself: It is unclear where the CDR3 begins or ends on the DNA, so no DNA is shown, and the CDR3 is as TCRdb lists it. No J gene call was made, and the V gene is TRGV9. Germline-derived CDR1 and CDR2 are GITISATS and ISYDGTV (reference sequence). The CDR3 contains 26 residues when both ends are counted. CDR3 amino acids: CACDTGGYGTSWDTRQMFFGTGIKLF.

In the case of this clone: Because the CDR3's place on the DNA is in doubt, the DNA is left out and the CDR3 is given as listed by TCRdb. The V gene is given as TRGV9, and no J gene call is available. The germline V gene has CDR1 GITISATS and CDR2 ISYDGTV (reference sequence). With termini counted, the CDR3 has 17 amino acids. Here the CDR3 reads CACNTRQMFFGTGIKLF.